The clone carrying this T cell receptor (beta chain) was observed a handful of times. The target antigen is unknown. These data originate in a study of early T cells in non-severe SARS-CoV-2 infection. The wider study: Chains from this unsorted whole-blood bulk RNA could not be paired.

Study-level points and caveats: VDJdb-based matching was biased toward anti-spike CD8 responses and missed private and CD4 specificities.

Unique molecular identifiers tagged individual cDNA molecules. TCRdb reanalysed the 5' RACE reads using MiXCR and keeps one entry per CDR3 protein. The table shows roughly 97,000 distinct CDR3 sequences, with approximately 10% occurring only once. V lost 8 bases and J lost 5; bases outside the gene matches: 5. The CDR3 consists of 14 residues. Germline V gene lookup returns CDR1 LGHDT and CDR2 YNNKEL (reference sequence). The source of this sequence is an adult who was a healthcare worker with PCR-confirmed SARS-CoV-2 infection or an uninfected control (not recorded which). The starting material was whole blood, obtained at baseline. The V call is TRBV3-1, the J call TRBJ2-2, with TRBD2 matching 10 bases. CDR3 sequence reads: CASGLAAPTGELFF. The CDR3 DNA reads TGTGCCAGCGGACTAGCGGCGCCAACCGGGGAGCTGTTTTTT.